This TCR beta chain is from a study of cytomegalovirus exposure and HLA in healthy donors. Primers for the PCR totalled 60 Vbeta and 13 Jbeta. Profiled with immunoSEQ multiplex PCR; TCRdb holds only in-frame clones, not every one. The table has around 99,000 clones, 65% to 85% seen once. Turning to this clone: Its target is not known.

Donors consisted of healthy bone marrow donors. Trimming stripped 0 bases from V and 8 bases from J, with 7 bases between. The germline gives CDR1 GTSNPN, CDR2 SVGIG (reference sequence). The CDR3 is 12 amino acids. Study conclusions and caveats: TCR beta chain V- and J-gene trimming was linked, in a later analysis, to a missense variant in DCLRE1C. Per a later analysis, 15,000 to 20,000 TCR beta sequences showed association with HLA alleles at 0.05 false discovery rate. Cytomegalovirus association was listed for approximately 160 TCR beta chains.

V is TRBV30 and J is TRBJ1-4; D uncertain. Sequencing was performed on PBMCs. This receptor was identified in a man in his forties or fifties in good health and CMV-seronegative. CDR3 DNA: TGTGCCTGGAGTGTAGAACAAGAAAAACTGTTTTTT. It encodes CAWSVEQEKLFF.